These T cell receptor beta chains were read from a single sample in a study of control samples from healthy donors and cancer patients. Using immunoSEQ multiplex PCR, the repertoire was profiled, and TCRdb retains in-frame clones only, with some absent. This repertoire shows 90,000 to 110,000 clones, approximately 90% found once; its top ten account for about 16%. Material: blood. These receptors came from a woman in her 50s in good health. Both conserved end residues are part of each CDR3. Fields, in order: J gene, V gene, CDR3 protein.

>TRBJ1-4|TRBV27
CASTGGGLGEKLFF
>TRBJ1-1|TRBV6-5
CASSYSRETMITEAFF
>TRBJ2-1|TRBV7-3
CASSSPGGRNEQFF
>TRBJ2-7|TRBV2
CASGLRETYEQYF
>TRBJ2-5|TRBV7-3
CASSLGALSRQETQYF
>TRBJ2-7|TRBV27
CASSFFPRQGSYEQYF
>TRBJ2-2|TRBV12-5
CASGLEFGQGGTGELFF
>TRBJ1-2|TRBV3-1/TRBV3-2
CASGQASNYGYTF
>TRBJ1-6|TRBV14
CASSQDRGNSPLHF
>TRBJ1-1|TRBV11-2
CASSDQGIWTEAFF
>TRBJ1-1|TRBV9
CASSETGANTEAFF
>TRBJ1-1|TRBV25-1
CASNHGTLVNTEAFF
>TRBJ1-2|TRBV7-2
CASSLGGTGYGYTF
>TRBJ1-1|TRBV2
CASSEVAGANTEAFF
>TRBJ2-1|TRBV6-1
CASSERGRGVSYNEQFF
>TRBJ2-7|TRBV30
CAWMGRYEQYF
>TRBJ2-2|TRBV3-1/TRBV3-2
CASSQVGKIPGELFF
>TRBJ2-1|TRBV7-6
CASNGGPTHNEQFF
>TRBJ2-1|TRBV24-1
CATSDPLAGEGNSYNEQFF
>TRBJ1-2|TRBV13
CASSQGFYGYTF
>TRBJ1-2|TRBV30
CAWVGSQGGNAGYTF
>TRBJ2-7|TRBV9
CASSVTSAFSYEQYF
>TRBJ2-2|TRBV7-3
CASSLQVNTGELFF
>TRBJ2-5|TRBV6-4
CASSETGDSGQETQYF
>TRBJ2-3|TRBV24-1
CATSDPYRDTQYF
>TRBJ2-7|TRBV2
CARDSGTVYEQYF
>TRBJ2-7|TRBV19
CASRPTSGVVYEQYF
>TRBJ2-2|TRBV19
CASSNRGPTGGELFF
>TRBJ2-2|TRBV9
CASSVSLFPQTGSNTGELFF